This T cell receptor beta chain stems from a study of siplizumab effects on memory and regulatory T cells. Study outcomes and limitations: Of the alloreactive clones, only a minor fraction mapped to unstimulated subsets. Treg-derived clones made up an average of approximately 70% of mappable alloreactive CD4+ clones with siplizumab and over 25% in controls.

Data came from immunoSEQ multiplex PCR; TCRdb stores just in-frame clones and leaves some out. The sample carries some 100,000 clones, 80% to 95% recorded once. Per germline, CDR1 SEHNR and CDR2 FQNEAQ (reference sequence). The CDR3 loop spans 14 amino acids. V lost 1 base and J 6 bases, leaving 12 bases between the germline ends. Worth noting for this clone: Its antigen is currently unknown. The sample holds other DNA sequences that translate to the same CDR3.

Specimen: CD8+ T cells sorted from blood. The V call is TRBV7-9, the J call TRBJ1-2, with D uncertain. The clonotype was recovered from a human donor in good health. This chain's CDR3 is CASSLVEGLDGYTF. The CDR3 DNA is TGTGCCAGCAGCTTAGTGGAGGGTTTGGATGGCTACACCTTC.